This is a list of T cell receptor beta chains from one sample in a study of blood T cell repertoires in COVID-19. Here immunoSEQ multiplex PCR was the method, and the copy in TCRdb shows in-frame clones only, minus some. The table records around 100,000 clones, under 80% of them present only once. The source material was peripheral blood. These receptors were obtained from a man between 65 and 85 years old with COVID-19, enrolled during active disease. The CDR3 runs from the conserved cysteine through the conserved F or W. Each record gives: CDR3 length, clone size, J gene, D gene, V gene, CDR3 DNA, CDR3 protein. A D gene is named only where the DNA matches it firmly. Size values are once, few and many counts, or a class for expanded clones, and some rows have none.

len: 14
abundance: once
j_gene: TRBJ2-2
d_gene: .
v_gene: TRBV6-5
CDR3nt: TGTGCCAGCAGTTACTCTCCGGTTACCGGGGAGCTGTTTTTT
CDR3aa: CASSYSPVTGELFF

len: 12
abundance: .
j_gene: TRBJ1-2
d_gene: .
v_gene: TRBV11-1
CDR3nt: TGTGCCAGCAGCTGGGGCGGCTATGGCTACACCTTC
CDR3aa: CASSWGGYGYTF

len: 17
abundance: many
j_gene: TRBJ2-2
d_gene: .
v_gene: TRBV6-2/TRBV6-3
CDR3nt: TGTGCCAGCAGTTACTCGTGGCAGGTACTCAACACCGGGGAGCTGTTTTTT
CDR3aa: CASSYSWQVLNTGELFF

len: 15
abundance: .
j_gene: TRBJ1-1
d_gene: .
v_gene: TRBV28
CDR3nt: TGTGCCAGCAGGTACCCAGGGTTGACCAACACTGAAGCTTTCTTT
CDR3aa: CASRYPGLTNTEAFF

len: 15
abundance: .
j_gene: TRBJ2-3
d_gene: .
v_gene: TRBV7-2
CDR3nt: TGTGCCAGCAGCTTAGTTGGCGGGTACACAGATACGCAGTATTTT
CDR3aa: CASSLVGGYTDTQYF

len: 14
abundance: few
j_gene: TRBJ2-7
d_gene: .
v_gene: TRBV6-2/TRBV6-3
CDR3nt: TGTGCCAGCAGTTACCTTGCACTGTCCTACGAGCAGTACTTC
CDR3aa: CASSYLALSYEQYF

len: 14
abundance: .
j_gene: TRBJ2-7
d_gene: TRBD1
v_gene: TRBV5-4
CDR3nt: TGTGCCAGCACCTCTCAGGGGGCGGGTTACGAGCAGTACTTC
CDR3aa: CASTSQGAGYEQYF

len: 11
abundance: few
j_gene: TRBJ2-5
d_gene: .
v_gene: TRBV7-9
CDR3nt: TGTGCCAGCAGCCAGGGGGAGACCCAGTACTTC
CDR3aa: CASSQGETQYF

len: 17
abundance: .
j_gene: TRBJ2-1
d_gene: TRBD1
v_gene: TRBV27
CDR3nt: TGTGCCAGCAGTTTTCGCGTTGGACAGGGGTATTACAATGAGCAGTTCTTC
CDR3aa: CASSFRVGQGYYNEQFF

len: 17
abundance: .
j_gene: TRBJ2-7
d_gene: TRBD2
v_gene: TRBV19
CDR3nt: TGTGCCAGTAGTACCCGCGGGGGACTAGCGGGGCCCTACGAGCAGTACTTC
CDR3aa: CASSTRGGLAGPYEQYF

len: 15
abundance: .
j_gene: TRBJ1-5
d_gene: .
v_gene: TRBV28
CDR3nt: TGTGCCAGCAGCCCGGCGGGCGGGGGCAATCAGCCCCAGCATTTT
CDR3aa: CASSPAGGGNQPQHF

len: 16
abundance: many
j_gene: TRBJ2-3
d_gene: TRBD2
v_gene: TRBV28
CDR3nt: TGTGCCAGCAGTTTCCATAGCGGGAGTGGCACAGATACGCAGTATTTT
CDR3aa: CASSFHSGSGTDTQYF